The rows below give T cell receptor beta chains drawn from one sample of a study of monozygotic twins with inflammatory bowel disease. TCRdb re-called the 5' RACE reads; every CDR3 protein appears as one record, without DNA. Its listing shows fewer than 400,000 distinct CDR3 sequences. The sample comprised blood. Every receptor here comes from a human donor with ulcerative colitis or Crohn's disease, or a healthy co-twin of an affected twin (not recorded which). Each CDR3 is given with its conserved first and last residue.

J gene	V gene	CDR3 protein
TRBJ2-3	TRBV12-5	CASALTGFLDTQYF
TRBJ2-7	TRBV3-1	CASSINLGGYEQYF
TRBJ2-1	TRBV29-1	CSVGQTNEQFF
TRBJ1-4	TRBV18	CASSPPAPPYEKLFF
TRBJ2-6	TRBV28	CASSEAGTSSGANVLTF
TRBJ1-4	TRBV7-8	CASSRTGTNEKLFF
TRBJ2-7	TRBV6-1	CASRRNRDRDNEQYF
TRBJ2-3	TRBV12-3/TRBV12-4	CASMGLAADTQYF
TRBJ2-1	TRBV7-7	CASSRDRGNEQFF
TRBJ2-7	TRBV28	CASRPQGSNWDQYF
TRBJ2-5	TRBV5-1	CASSFGGWQETQYF
TRBJ2-3	TRBV7-3	CASSPGLAGSQYF
TRBJ1-3	TRBV19	CASMGPTRSGNTIYF
TRBJ2-1	TRBV3-1	CASSQVLNNEQFF
TRBJ1-1	TRBV7-8	CASSQSTGALNTEAFF
TRBJ1-5	TRBV7-2	CASSSPPGGAGFQPQHF
TRBJ2-2	TRBV7-9	CASTRSQGANTGELFF